There are many counts of the clone carrying this T cell receptor (beta chain). Its antigen is as yet unknown. The sample originates from a study of neurological immune-mediated disorders. 5'RACE with 10-nucleotide random UMIs generated the cDNA. TCRdb re-analysed the 5' RACE reads in MiXCR, keeping a single row per CDR3 protein. The table lists roughly 100,000 distinct CDR3 sequences, approximately 11% of them singletons. Germline V gives CDR1 MNHEY, CDR2 SMNVEV (reference sequence). The CDR3 has 14 amino acids. The ends were cut back, 5 bases at V and 0 bases at J, with 11 bases in the middle. Study conclusions and caveats: Patients with HTLV-1-associated myelopathy showed the most TCR clonal expansion. Those with multiple sclerosis showed the least, falling below healthy controls. TCR-beta repertoires seemed private in all groups, with no expanded CDR3 amino acid sequences shared.

Time point noted: longitudinal time-point 3. The TCR was taken from a female donor with HTLV-1-associated myelopathy (HAM/TSP). This sequence joins TRBV27 and TRBJ2-7, with a weak D call TRBD2 (6 bases). The material sequenced was PBMCs. Written as DNA, the CDR3 is TGTGCCAGCAGTAGGGAGGTGAGCTCCTACGAGCAGTACTTC. Translated, it gives CASSREVSSYEQYF.